Each of the 6 T cell receptor beta chains below was sequenced from the same sample in a study of blood T cell repertoires in COVID-19. The method was immunoSEQ multiplex PCR; TCRdb's version includes in-frame clones alone and lacks a portion of them. In the table there are about 230,000 clones, around four fifths of which are singletons. Input material: peripheral blood. Receptors were obtained from a woman aged 70-85 years with active or convalescent COVID-19.

The V gene is TRBV6-5, the J gene TRBJ2-4; 10 nucleotides align to TRBD2. Germline V gene lookup returns CDR1 MNHEY and CDR2 SVGAGI. The CDR3 runs 12 residues. V was clipped by 4 bases and J by 11 bases; unmatched bases: 2. CDR3 nucleotide sequence: TGTGCCAGCAGTTCTGGACTAGCGGTTCAGTACTTC. Translated, it gives CASSSGLAVQYF.

The rearrangement links TRBV7-9 to TRBJ2-4; 8 bases agree with TRBD2. J lost 1 base, V lost 3 bases, and 5 bases had no gene match. Germline V gene data show CDR1 as SEHNR and CDR2 as FQNEAQ (reference sequence). This CDR3 comprises 16 residues. The CDR3 bases are TGTGCCAGCAGCTTCTGGACTAGCCTGGCCAAAAACATTCAGTACTTC. This gives the protein CASSFWTSLAKNIQYF.

Turning to this clone: Other DNA sequences in the same sample also yield this CDR3. The V gene is TRBV5-1, the J gene TRBJ1-1; D is uncertain. V lost 0 bases and J 5 bases, leaving 8 bases between the germline ends. The CDR3 is 13 amino acids. Germline V gene sequence: CDR1 SGHRS, CDR2 YFSETQ. As DNA, the CDR3 is TGCGCCAGCAGCTTGGAGCCGGGAACTGAAGCTTTCTTT. Its protein product is CASSLEPGTEAFF.

The V gene is TRBV5-1, the J gene TRBJ1-4, with 10 bases matching TRBD1. The CDR3 extends over 16 amino acids. Trimming cost V 4 bases and J 8 bases; bases outside gene matches: 11. Germline lookup yields CDR1 SGHRS and CDR2 YFSETQ. For the CDR3, the DNA is TGCGCCAGCAGCATCGGGACAGGGGAGGGTTTCGAAAAACTGTTTTTT. This gives the protein CASSIGTGEGFEKLFF.

V and J are TRBV6-6 and TRBJ1-1; TRBD1 agrees at 9 bases. Germline V CDR1 and CDR2: MNHNY, SVGAGI (reference sequence). V dropped 6 bases and J dropped 5; count of bases not matched to a gene: 7. This CDR3 contains 14 residues. The CDR3 here is CASSRDRVGTEAFF. DNA for the CDR3: TGTGCCAGCAGCCGGGACAGGGTTGGTACTGAAGCTTTCTTT.

The chain combines TRBV30 with TRBJ2-7; D is unclear. With 2 bases removed from V and 9 bases from J, the gap between germline ends came to 20 bases. This CDR3 has 14 residues. Germline-derived CDR1 and CDR2 are GTSNPN and SVGIG (reference sequence). In DNA form, the CDR3 reads TGTGCCTGGAGTTTACAAGATCCCTTTTACCCGCAGTACTTC. This gives the protein CAWSLQDPFYPQYF.